This T cell receptor beta chain was retrieved from a study of T cell responses to AZD1222 COVID-19 vaccine. Profiled with immunoSEQ multiplex PCR; TCRdb holds only in-frame clones, not every one. The sample records more than 95,000 clones, 75% to 90% being singletons. Trimming stripped 2 bases from V and 5 bases from J, with 10 bases between. CDR1 is SGHRS, CDR2 YFSETQ, per germline. The CDR3 runs 14 residues. This TCR was recovered from an adult who received the AZD1222 COVID-19 vaccine. The sample here was peripheral blood, taken 28 days after the second AZD1222 dose. V and J are TRBV5-1 and TRBJ1-4; tentative D call: TRBD1 (6 bases). Here the CDR3 DNA reads TGCGCCAGCAGCTTCGAGGGGGTAAATGAAAAACTGTTTTTT. Translation: CASSFEGVNEKLFF.